Listed here are 29 T cell receptor beta chains from one sample, sequenced in a study of blood T cell repertoires in COVID-19 (TCRdb year 2020). Library preparation used the immunoSEQ multiplex PCR assay. As stored in TCRdb, this immuneACCESS dataset retains in-frame rearrangements with V and J assigned. A fraction of the clones does not appear; measured against another copy, unresolved V genes explain less than half of the discrepancy, and the remainder lacks a known reason. This sample is represented by approximately 130,000 clones; just under 85% of them were singletons. The top ten clones comprise roughly 13% of the sample. The specimen was peripheral blood. Every receptor here comes from a human donor in a cohort sampled during active COVID-19.

The J gene is TRBJ2-7, the V gene TRBV11-2; no clear D. The V end lost 3 bases, the J end lost 2 bases, and 2 bases lay between the germline ends. In germline, CDR1 is SGHAT, CDR2 FQNNGV. The CDR3 covers 11 residues. This CDR3 is CASSFAYEQYF. For the CDR3, the DNA is TGTGCCAGCAGCTTCGCCTACGAGCAGTACTTC.

Of note for this clone: Other DNA sequences in the same sample also yield this CDR3. The chain joins TRBV30 to TRBJ2-2; tentatively, D is TRBD1 (6 bases). CDR1 is GTSNPN, CDR2 SVGIG, per germline (reference sequence). V lost 0 bases, J lost 2 bases, and 7 bases lay in between. The CDR3 sequence is 14 residues long. Written as DNA, the CDR3 is TGTGCCTGGAGTGTGGGGGCCAACACCGGGGAGCTGTTTTTT. Translation: CAWSVGANTGELFF.

This chain connects TRBV9 to TRBJ2-1; D perhaps matches TRBD2 (5 bases). In germline, CDR1 is SGDLS, CDR2 YYNGEE. Trimming cost V 0 bases and J 2 bases, with 12 bases left between them. This CDR3 has 16 amino acids. The DNA for the CDR3 is TGTGCCAGCAGCGTAGGTCTGGACTCGGCCTACAATGAGCAGTTCTTC. It encodes CASSVGLDSAYNEQFF.

The genes are TRBV27 and TRBJ1-5; D might be TRBD1 (6 bases). The V and J ends lost 1 base and 5 bases respectively, with 9 bases between them. Germline V gene sequence: CDR1 MNHEY, CDR2 SMNVEV (reference sequence). CDR3 length: 14 amino acids. DNA for the CDR3: TGTGCCAGCAGTTTATTCTCAGGGGATCAGCCCCAGCATTTT. Its protein product is CASSLFSGDQPQHF.

The J gene is TRBJ1-4, the V gene TRBV25-1; D unclear. Germline V CDR1 and CDR2: MGHDK, SYGVNS. This CDR3 region has 11 residues. With 4 bases removed from V and 12 bases from J, the gap between germline ends came to 9 bases. The CDR3 reads CASSVSSQLFF. CDR3 coding DNA: TGTGCCAGCAGTGTATCGAGTCAACTGTTTTTT.

The V and J genes are TRBV10-3 and TRBJ2-1; 13 nucleotides match TRBD2. Trimming cost V 5 bases and J 9 bases; bases outside gene matches: 4. Germline CDR1 reads ENHRY; CDR2 reads SYGVKD. CDR3 length: 14 residues. The CDR3 sequence: CAISWTSGGFEQFF. As DNA, the CDR3 is TGTGCCATCAGTTGGACTAGCGGGGGTTTTGAGCAGTTCTTC.

This clone was recorded at least ten times. The genes are TRBV5-4 and TRBJ2-7; a possible D gene is TRBD1 (6 bases). Germline-derived CDR1 and CDR2 are SGHNT and YYREEE (reference sequence). Trimming pared 3 bases from V and 3 bases from J, leaving 16 bases between. The CDR3 is 15 amino acids. The DNA for the CDR3 is TGTGCCAGCAGCTCAGACACAGGGAAAATCTACGAGCAGTACTTC. It encodes CASSSDTGKIYEQYF.

This clone has only a few counts. This chain joins TRBV4-1 and TRBJ2-5; 10 bases fit TRBD2. The CDR3 has 14 amino acids. CDR1 and CDR2 from the germline V gene are MGHRA and YSYEKL. The J segment lost 5 bases and the V segment lost 5 bases, leaving 5 bases of the junction unmatched. For the CDR3, the DNA is TGCGCCAGCAGCGCAGGACTAGCGGAGGAGACCCAGTACTTC. Protein sequence: CASSAGLAEETQYF.

V usage is TRBV11-3 and J usage is TRBJ2-7, with D unresolved. The germline V and J ends were trimmed by 5 bases and 1 base, with 9 bases remaining between them. This CDR3 region has 13 residues. Germline CDR1 SGHNT, CDR2 YENEEA. The CDR3 coding sequence is TGTGCCAGCAGCCTATCTACGTCCTACGAGCAGTACTTC. As protein: CASSLSTSYEQYF.

V usage is TRBV30 and J usage is TRBJ1-2; D is perhaps TRBD1 (5 bases). Germline V gives CDR1 GTSNPN, CDR2 SVGIG (reference sequence). This CDR3 has 10 residues. The CDR3 coding sequence is TGTGCATTTGACAGCTATGGCTACACCTTC. Encoded protein: CAFDSYGYTF.

The V and J genes are TRBV21-1 and TRBJ2-1; the table's TRBD2 call for D was not verified on the DNA. TRBV21-1 is a pseudogene locus. This CDR3 is built from 18 residues. The DNA for the CDR3 is TGTGCCAGCCTGGAGGGGCTAGCGGGGGGGAGCTCCTACAATGAGCAGTTCTTC. Translating it yields CASLEGLAGGSSYNEQFF.

This clone was observed a single time. V and J are TRBV12-5 and TRBJ1-1; unclear D gene. The germline gives CDR1 LGHNT, CDR2 FRNRAP. This CDR3 comprises 13 residues. The V and J ends lost 4 bases and 1 base respectively, with 7 bases between them. The DNA for the CDR3 is TGTGCTAGTGGTTGGGAGCAGAACACTGAAGCTTTCTTT. It is translated as CASGWEQNTEAFF.

The chain employs TRBV11-3 and TRBJ2-2, with 8 nucleotides matching TRBD2. Germline V gene data show CDR1 as SGHNT and CDR2 as YENEEA. The CDR3 is made up of 14 amino acids. The V gene end was trimmed by 10 bases and the J gene end by 0 bases; junction bases not matched to a gene: 4. The CDR3: CATKAGANTGELFF. Written as DNA, the CDR3 is TGTGCCACGAAAGCGGGGGCGAACACCGGGGAGCTGTTTTTT.

The V and J genes are TRBV2 and TRBJ1-5, with D maybe TRBD1 (6 bases). CDR1 and CDR2 (germline): SNHLY, FYNNEI. The CDR3 spans 15 residues. V was cut by 4 bases and J by 4 bases, with 14 bases left in between. The CDR3 DNA follows: TGTGCCAGCAGTGTTGACAGGTCTTGGAATCAGCCCCAGCATTTT. Protein sequence: CASSVDRSWNQPQHF. The entire variable domain, with the rest obtained from reference TRBV2 and TRBJ1-5, is as follows: EPEVTQTPSHQVTQMGQEVILRCVPISNHLYFYWYRQILGQKVEFLVSFYNNEISEKSEIFDDQFSVERPDGSNFTLKIRSTKLEDSAMYFCASSVDRSWNQPQHFGDGTRLSIL.

The rearrangement links TRBV19 to TRBJ2-2; 9 nucleotides agree with TRBD2. V shed 3 bases and J 6 bases; nucleotides not matched to a gene: 5. The germline V gene has CDR1 LNHDA and CDR2 SQIVND (reference sequence). The CDR3 has 15 amino acids. The CDR3 loop reads CASSMVAGVSGELFF. Here the CDR3 DNA reads TGTGCCAGTAGTATGGTAGCGGGGGTATCCGGGGAGCTGTTTTTT.

The V gene is TRBV6-1, the J gene TRBJ2-3; TRBD2 matches 11 bases. Losses at the gene ends were 2 bases for V and 4 bases for J; bases not matched to a gene: 2. The germline gives CDR1 MNHNS, CDR2 SASEGT. This CDR3 spans 15 amino acids. CDR3 sequence reads: CASSEFSGGADTQYF. CDR3 bases: TGTGCCAGCAGTGAATTTAGCGGGGGGGCAGATACGCAGTATTTT.

V usage is TRBV19 and J usage is TRBJ2-7; no reliable D call. Per germline, CDR1 LNHDA and CDR2 SQIVND (reference sequence). This CDR3 has 8 amino acids. V lost 6 bases and J lost 10, with 4 bases in between. The CDR3 reads CASSKQYF. For the CDR3, the DNA is TGTGCCAGTAGCAAACAGTACTTC.

This chain connects TRBV4-1 to TRBJ1-1; D is unresolved. The V end was cut by 4 bases, the J end by 6 bases, with 12 bases between. The CDR3 sequence is 13 residues long. Germline CDR1 and CDR2: MGHRA and YSYEKL. This CDR3 reads CASSREGSAEAFF. DNA of the CDR3: TGCGCCAGCAGCCGGGAAGGGAGCGCTGAAGCTTTCTTT.

The chain links TRBV4-1 to TRBJ2-2, with TRBD2 as a possible D gene (7 bases). Per the germline V gene, CDR1 is MGHRA and CDR2 is YSYEKL. Trimming took off 0 bases at V and 6 bases at J, with 17 bases between the two ends. The CDR3 sequence is 17 residues long. DNA for the CDR3: TGCGCCAGCAGCCAAGAAGGTTACGGGGGGCGCCCCGGGGAGCTGTTTTTT. Translated, it gives CASSQEGYGGRPGELFF.

The chain has TRBV5-1 and TRBJ1-1; TRBD1 agrees at 9 bases. The V gene end was trimmed by 3 bases and the J gene end by 6 bases; junction bases not matched to a gene: 9. CDR1 and CDR2 (germline): SGHRS, YFSETQ. The CDR3 extends over 15 amino acids. CDR3 region: CASSWTGDQSAEAFF. The CDR3 DNA is TGCGCCAGCAGCTGGACAGGGGATCAGAGCGCTGAAGCTTTCTTT.

There are a few counts of this clone. The chain is built from TRBV14 and TRBJ2-4; 9 positions match TRBD1. V was pared by 1 base and J by 8 bases, with 9 bases of the junction left unmatched. The CDR3 covers 16 residues. Germline assignment: CDR1 SGHDN and CDR2 FVKESK. CDR3 loop: CASSQAGTGIGDIQYF. As DNA, the CDR3 is TGTGCCAGCAGCCAAGCGGGGACAGGGATCGGGGACATTCAGTACTTC.

The chain links TRBV7-8 to TRBJ2-3; 8 nucleotides match TRBD2. Germline V gene sequence: CDR1 SGHVS, CDR2 FQNEAQ. V shed 5 bases, J shed 3 bases, and the junction held 16 bases outside the gene matches. The CDR3 sequence is 18 residues long. Written as DNA, the CDR3 is TGTGCCAGCAGCGGAAAGGGCAGGGGCGGGGGGATAACAGATACGCAGTATTTT. Translated: CASSGKGRGGGITDTQYF.

V is TRBV2 and J is TRBJ1-1, with 8 positions matching TRBD1. J was trimmed by 1 base and V by 2 bases; bases with no gene match: 3. The CDR3 has 15 residues. CDR1 SNHLY and CDR2 FYNNEI come from the germline V gene. The CDR3 DNA reads TGTGCCAGCAGTGAACGGACAGGGTGGAACACTGAAGCTTTCTTT. This codes for CASSERTGWNTEAFF.

The V gene is TRBV5-1, the J gene TRBJ2-1, with 7 positions matching TRBD1. Trimming at V came to 4 bases and at J to 4 bases, leaving 8 bases not matched to a gene. This CDR3 contains 15 residues. Per germline, CDR1 SGHRS and CDR2 YFSETQ. The CDR3 DNA reads as TGCGCCAGCAGCGTCCAGGGGGAATCTTACAATGAGCAGTTCTTC. Translating it yields CASSVQGESYNEQFF.

This sequence joins TRBV6-6 and TRBJ1-4; the match to TRBD1 covers 9 bases. Germline V gives CDR1 MNHNY, CDR2 SVGAGI (reference sequence). The CDR3 contains 13 residues. With V trimmed by 8 bases and J by 8 bases, 6 bases remained unmatched. The CDR3 DNA follows: TGTGCCAGCGGGACAGGGTCTCTCGAAAAACTGTTTTTT. This codes for CASGTGSLEKLFF.

This chain uses TRBV11-2 with TRBJ1-6; a possible D gene is TRBD1 (6 bases). This CDR3 has 17 amino acids. The germline V gene has CDR1 SGHAT and CDR2 FQNNGV. Trimming removed 3 bases at V and 7 bases at J, with 19 bases between. For the CDR3, the DNA is TGTGCCAGCAGCTTTAGAGGGTCGGCTCAGGGGAATTCACCCCTCCACTTT. It specifies CASSFRGSAQGNSPLHF.

CDR3 coding DNA: TGTGCCTGGAGCGGGGGGACTAGCACAGATACGCAGTATTTT. Amino acids: CAWSGGTSTDTQYF. The chain is built from TRBV30 and TRBJ2-3; TRBD2 matches at 7 bases. Looked up from germline, CDR1 is GTSNPN and CDR2 is SVGIG (reference sequence). The trim removed 3 bases at V and 0 bases at J, leaving 3 bases unmatched. The CDR3 is 14 residues long. The full variable domain, rest sourced from reference TRBV30 and TRBJ2-3, is SQTIHQWPATLVQPVGSPLSLECTVEGTSNPNLYWYRQAAGRGLQLLFYSVGIGQISSEVPQNLSASRPQDRQFILSSKKLLLSDSGFYLCAWSGGTSTDTQYFGPGTRLTVL.

The J gene is TRBJ2-1, the V gene TRBV11-1; D call uncertain. Trimming stripped 4 bases from V and 4 bases from J, with 5 bases between. The CDR3 runs to 12 residues. In germline, CDR1 is SGHAT, CDR2 FQDESV (reference sequence). CDR3 amino acids: CASSSLYNEQFF. Here the CDR3 DNA reads TGTGCCAGCAGCTCTTTATACAATGAGCAGTTCTTC.

V and J are TRBV14 and TRBJ2-5, with 10 bases fitting TRBD2. V lost 0 bases to trimming and J lost 5 bases; unmatched junction nucleotides: 3. In germline, CDR1 is SGHDN, CDR2 FVKESK. CDR3 length: 15 amino acids. The DNA for the CDR3 is TGTGCCAGCAGCCAAGAGTCTAGCGGGGGTGAGACCCAGTACTTC. Its protein product is CASSQESSGGETQYF.